These T cell receptor beta chains were read from a single sample in a study of shared clonotypes between healthy human individuals. Sequenced by immunoSEQ multiplex PCR; TCRdb stores in-frame clones only, minus some. The top ten clones hold about 1.5% of a sample with 2 million to 2.5 million clones, approximately 94% of them seen once. Source material: naive CD8+ T cells from PBMCs. The receptors come from a man younger than 35 in good health. Some clones in this sample may be carry-over from other donors' samples. Both conserved end residues are part of each CDR3. The order of the fields is clone size, D gene, V gene, J gene, CDR3 DNA, CDR3 protein. A D gene is named only where the DNA matches it firmly. Only some rows state a clone size, as once, few, many or a class for expanded clones.

.	TRBD2	TRBV18	TRBJ2-1	TGTGCCAGCTCACCAGAGATAGCGGGAGGGGATGAGCAGTTCTTC	CASSPEIAGGDEQFF
.	.	TRBV29-1	TRBJ2-7	TGCAGCGGATCATATGGCGGGGACTACGAGCAGTACTTC	CSGSYGGDYEQYF
.	.	TRBV29-1	TRBJ2-7	TGCAGCGTTGTGGGGACGTCAGGCGAGCAGTACTTC	CSVVGTSGEQYF
once	.	TRBV9	TRBJ2-1	TGTGCCAGCAGCGGTCGAGTGAGCCCTTTTGATGAGCAGTTCTTC	CASSGRVSPFDEQFF
.	.	TRBV27	TRBJ1-3	TGTGCCAGCAGTCCACGCCCCGGGAATGGAAACACCATATATTTT	CASSPRPGNGNTIYF
.	.	TRBV28	TRBJ2-7	TGTGCCAGCAGTTTAGGGGGGCGGTACGAGCAGTACTTC	CASSLGGRYEQYF
.	.	TRBV6-4	TRBJ2-7	TGTGCCAGCAGCCCTACAGGGGGGGGTTACGAGCAGTACTTC	CASSPTGGGYEQYF
.	TRBD1	TRBV19	TRBJ2-7	TGTGCCAGTAGTATCTGGACAGGGGGCTACGAGCAGTACTTC	CASSIWTGGYEQYF
.	.	TRBV6-1	TRBJ2-5	TGTGCCAGCAGTGAAGCGTGGGGGTTAGGGGAGACCCAGTACTTC	CASSEAWGLGETQYF
once	TRBD2	TRBV29-1	TRBJ2-1	TGCAGCGGGCGCGGGACTAGCGGGAACAATGAGCAGTTCTTC	CSGRGTSGNNEQFF
.	TRBD1	TRBV6-5	TRBJ2-7	TGTGCCAGCAACCCGGGACAGGGTTCCCTCGAGCAGTACTTC	CASNPGQGSLEQYF
.	TRBD1	TRBV5-6	TRBJ2-1	TGTGCCAGCAGCTGGGACAGGGGGAACAATGAGCAGTTCTTC	CASSWDRGNNEQFF
.	.	TRBV7-9	TRBJ2-7	TGTGCCAGCAGCCCCCTTAGAGGGGATGTACGGTACGGGCAGTACTTC	CASSPLRGDVRYGQYF
.	.	TRBV19	TRBJ2-4	TGTGCCAGTAGTATAGCTGGGGGGGCCAAAAACATTCAGTACTTC	CASSIAGGAKNIQYF